Below, one T cell receptor beta chain is given with its context. The CDR3 extends over 15 amino acids. Trimming removed 4 bases from V and 2 bases from J; junction bases left unmatched: 5. Germline-derived CDR1 and CDR2 are KGHSY and FQNENV. The data are from a study of cytomegalovirus exposure and HLA in healthy donors. 13 Jbeta primers and 60 Vbeta primers were used for the PCR. This table comes from immunoSEQ multiplex PCR, and its TCRdb copy is limited to in-frame clones, with some not included. This table has fewer than 40,000 clones, roughly 82% appearing once. The sequence was collected from a woman under 30 in good health and CMV-seronegative. Sequences were obtained from PBMCs. The chain is built from TRBV16 and TRBJ2-7, with 10 bases identical to TRBD1. CDR3 loop: CASSPTGTGAYEQYF. The CDR3 DNA follows: TGTGCCAGCAGCCCAACCGGGACAGGGGCCTACGAGCAGTACTTC. Using reference TRBV16 and TRBJ2-7 for the parts outside the CDR3, the full variable domain is GEEVAQTPKHLVRGEGQKAKLYCAPIKGHSYVFWYQQVLKNEFKFLISFQNENVFDETGMPKERFSAKCLPNSPCSLEIQATKLEDSAVYFCASSPTGTGAYEQYFGPGTRLTVT.